This TCR beta chain was documented in a study of cytomegalovirus exposure and HLA in healthy donors. PCR employed 60 Vbeta and 13 Jbeta primers. Measured with immunoSEQ multiplex PCR; TCRdb has only the in-frame clones, and not every one. Of approximately 150,000 clones listed, about four fifths are singletons. With respect to this clone: The antigen is unknown.

Study-wide points: Analyses of presence/absence relied on an assumption of roughly uniform sequencing depth across donors.

Germline V gene lookup returns CDR1 MDHEN and CDR2 SYDVKM. The CDR3 contains 18 residues. Trimming shortened V by 5 bases and J by 0 bases, and 17 bases separated the two germline ends. The V gene is TRBV28, the J gene TRBJ2-6; TRBD1 is a possible D gene (5 bases). Sequenced: PBMCs. The clonotype comes from a woman aged 40 to 50 in good health and CMV-seropositive. The CDR3 loop reads CASSPSTRGFSGANVLTF. The CDR3 nucleotides read TGTGCCAGCAGTCCGTCAACAAGGGGCTTCTCTGGGGCCAACGTCCTGACTTTC.